Following are 22 T cell receptor beta chains from one sample sequenced in a study of CD8 T cells in ankylosing spondylitis. One entry per CDR3 protein results from TCRdb running MiXCR on the 5' RACE reads. Of 200,000 to 250,000 distinct CDR3 sequences in the sample, approximately 24% are singletons; the top ten hold 5% to 7.5%. The specimen was blood, either unsorted or a sorted T cell fraction (not recorded which). These receptors originate from a male donor with ankylosing spondylitis or in good health (not recorded which).

On this clonotype: Given a much more abundant clone one base away, this may be a read error. V gene TRBV5-1 combines with J gene TRBJ2-7; weak D call: TRBD1 (7 bases). CDR3 length: 14 amino acids. Germline loops: CDR1 SGHRS, CDR2 YFSETQ. The CDR3 sequence: CASSPTGDSSEQYF. CDR3 coding DNA: TGCGCCAGCAGCCCAACAGGGGACTCCTCCGAGCAGTACTTC. The whole variable domain, remainder taken from reference TRBV5-1 and TRBJ2-7, is KAGVTQTPRYLIKTRGQQVTLSCSPISGHRSVSWYQQTPGQGLQFLFEYFSETQRNKGNFPGRFSGRQFSNSRSEMNVSTLELGDSALYLCASSPTGDSSEQYFGPGTRLTVT.

This clonotype was recorded a few times. The chain carries TRBV29-1 and TRBJ1-2, with 11 positions matching TRBD1. The CDR3 runs to 13 residues. From germline, CDR1 is SQVTM and CDR2 ANQGSEA. V lost 6 bases to trimming and J lost 4 bases; unmatched junction nucleotides: 4. The CDR3 DNA reads as TGCAGCGTGGGACAGGGGGAAGGCTATGGCTACACCTTC. Amino acid sequence: CSVGQGEGYGYTF.

This clonotype occurred many times. V usage is TRBV20-1 and J usage is TRBJ1-2, with D unresolved. CDR3 length: 11 residues. The V end lost 3 bases, the J end lost 2 bases, and 4 bases lay between the germline ends. Per the germline V gene, CDR1 is DFQATT and CDR2 is SNEGSKA (reference sequence). CDR3 protein: CSARDNYGYTF. DNA of the CDR3: TGCAGTGCTAGGGACAACTATGGCTACACCTTC.

In its sample, this clonotype was seen many times. The rearrangement joins TRBV5-1 to TRBJ2-2; D is unclear. Germline V gene lookup returns CDR1 SGHRS and CDR2 YFSETQ. The CDR3 runs 14 residues. Deletions cut 4 bases from V and 1 base from J, with 8 bases between. The DNA for the CDR3 is TGCGCCAGCAGCCCTAGAGGGAACACCGGGGAGCTGTTTTTT. Its protein is CASSPRGNTGELFF.

The table lists this clonotype with many counts. The V gene is TRBV29-1, the J gene TRBJ2-5; tentatively, D is TRBD2 (6 bases). This CDR3 has 13 amino acids. Germline V gene data show CDR1 as SQVTM and CDR2 as ANQGSEA. Trimming took 6 bases from V and 3 from J, leaving 14 bases between them. This chain's CDR3 is CSVEGRSKETQYF. CDR3 sequence (DNA): TGCAGCGTGGAGGGTAGATCAAAAGAGACCCAGTACTTC.

This clonotype came up many times. The chain carries TRBV4-1 and TRBJ2-2; perhaps TRBD2 as D (6 bases). Trimming removed 5 bases from V and 3 bases from J, with 16 bases in between. Germline assignment: CDR1 MGHRA and CDR2 YSYEKL. The CDR3 length is 16 residues. CDR3 sequence (DNA): TGCGCCAGCAGCTCCTTAGGGGACTCTCACACCGGGGAGCTGTTTTTT. The encoded protein is CASSSLGDSHTGELFF.

There are many counts of this clonotype. The genes are TRBV29-1 and TRBJ2-1, with 11 bases matching TRBD1. The CDR3 sequence is 13 residues long. V was clipped by 7 bases and J by 4 bases; unmatched bases: 3. Per germline, CDR1 SQVTM and CDR2 ANQGSEA. In DNA, the CDR3 is TGCAGCGCGGGACAGGGGGTTTACAATGAGCAGTTCTTC. This sequence encodes CSAGQGVYNEQFF.

The chain recombines TRBV12-3 or TRBV12-4 with TRBJ2-3, with D hard to call. The CDR3 is 14 residues long. V was trimmed by 1 base and J by 4 bases, leaving 9 bases between them. The CDR3 protein is CASSLGVGSDTQYF. The CDR3 DNA is TGTGCCAGCAGTTTAGGGGTGGGGTCAGATACGCAGTATTTT.

This clonotype showed up just a few times. The chain joins TRBV2 to TRBJ1-2, with TRBD1 matching over 7 bases. The CDR3 sequence is 12 residues long. V gave up 6 bases and J gave up 4 bases; unmatched junction bases: 2. CDR1 is SNHLY, CDR2 FYNNEI, per germline. CDR3 amino acids: CASRGDSYGYTF. CDR3 DNA sequence: TGTGCCAGCAGGGGGGACAGCTATGGCTACACCTTC.

This chain joins TRBV20-1 and TRBJ1-2; possible D gene TRBD1, 6 bases. Germline assignment: CDR1 DFQATT and CDR2 SNEGSKA (reference sequence). Trimming shortened V by 3 bases and J by 3 bases, and 20 bases separated the two germline ends. There are 16 residues in the CDR3. Here the CDR3 reads CSASERPGHPDYGYTF. In nucleotides, the CDR3 is TGCAGTGCTAGTGAACGCCCGGGACACCCAGACTATGGCTACACCTTC.

In this sample, this clonotype turned up many times. This chain connects TRBV12-3 or TRBV12-4 to TRBJ1-1; 8 nucleotides line up with TRBD1. Trimming cost V 6 bases and J 1 base; bases outside gene matches: 4. This CDR3 has 14 residues. CDR3 in amino acids: CASSPGQGNTEAFF. The CDR3 DNA reads TGTGCCAGCAGCCCCGGACAGGGGAACACTGAAGCTTTCTTT.

In its sample, this clonotype was seen many times. This rearrangement joins TRBV4-3 to TRBJ2-1, with D hard to call. V lost 1 base to trimming and J lost 4 bases, with 11 bases between them. Germline V gene sequence: CDR1 LGHNA, CDR2 YSLEER. The CDR3 has 15 amino acids. CDR3 sequence (DNA): TGCGCCAGCAGCCAAGTCTTGTATAAATACAATGAGCAGTTCTTC. Residues: CASSQVLYKYNEQFF.

This clonotype was seen at least ten times. The V and J genes are TRBV10-3 and TRBJ1-1, with a tentative D call TRBD1 (6 bases). Trimming took 6 bases from V and 2 from J, leaving 13 bases between them. This CDR3 contains 14 residues. The germline CDR1 and CDR2 sequences are ENHRY and SYGVKD. The CDR3 DNA reads as TGTGCCATCAGGACGGGGGCGATAAACACTGAAGCTTTCTTT. It codes for CAIRTGAINTEAFF.

The chain carries TRBV29-1 and TRBJ2-1, with D unresolved. Trimming left V 5 bases short and J 5 bases short, with 7 bases between. Per the germline V gene, CDR1 is SQVTM and CDR2 is ANQGSEA. The CDR3 extends over 11 amino acids. CDR3 residues: CSVSSNNEQFF. CDR3 DNA sequence: TGCAGCGTTTCCTCGAACAATGAGCAGTTCTTC.

This clonotype was found many times. The chain has TRBV4-1 and TRBJ1-4, with D tentatively TRBD1 (5 bases). Trimming removed 1 base at V and 2 bases at J, with 17 bases between. Per germline, CDR1 MGHRA and CDR2 YSYEKL. This CDR3 is 18 amino acids long. The chain's CDR3 is CASSQGDPKGLTNEKLFF. The CDR3 coding sequence is TGCGCCAGCAGCCAAGGGGACCCTAAGGGGCTCACTAATGAAAAACTGTTTTTT.

Many counts were recorded for this clonotype. The J gene is TRBJ2-7, the V gene TRBV29-1; TRBD2 is a possible D gene (5 bases). Germline V gene sequence: CDR1 SQVTM, CDR2 ANQGSEA. The ends were cut back, 6 bases at V and 0 bases at J, with 15 bases in the middle. CDR3 length: 14 amino acids. The CDR3 reads CSVREFGGSYEQYF. The CDR3, as DNA: TGCAGCGTAAGGGAATTCGGAGGCTCCTACGAGCAGTACTTC.

This chain joins TRBV29-1 and TRBJ2-5, with D possibly being TRBD2 (5 bases). The germline V gene has CDR1 SQVTM and CDR2 ANQGSEA. The CDR3 runs to 13 residues. V lost 2 bases and J 5 bases, leaving 12 bases between the germline ends. The CDR3 DNA reads as TGCAGCGTTGAACTCCAAAGAGGGGAGACCCAGTACTTC. Protein sequence: CSVELQRGETQYF.

This clonotype came up a few times. This rearrangement joins TRBV29-1 to TRBJ1-1; no definite D call. V lost 3 bases and J 4 bases, leaving 12 bases between the germline ends. The V gene's germline CDR1 is SQVTM and CDR2 ANQGSEA. This CDR3 contains 13 residues. The CDR3: CSVDEGSATEAFF. The CDR3, as DNA: TGCAGCGTTGACGAAGGGTCCGCCACTGAAGCTTTCTTT.

A word on this clonotype: One end of the junction varies from germline; a read error may be responsible. The genes are TRBV29-1 and TRBJ2-1, with D possibly TRBD2 on 6 matching bases. In germline, CDR1 is SQVTM, CDR2 ANQGSEA. The CDR3 extends over 10 amino acids. This chain's CDR3 is CSALGEDGVF. The CDR3, as DNA: TGCAGCGCCCTCGGGGAGGACGGTGTCTTC.

In regard to this clonotype: A much bigger clone sits one base away, suggesting this may be a read error. The chain recombines TRBV20-1 with TRBJ2-7; D is undetermined. The CDR3 is 16 amino acids. Germline V gene data show CDR1 as DFQATT and CDR2 as SNEGSKA (reference sequence). The CDR3 loop is CCAIPATNRPSYEQYF. The CDR3, as DNA: TGCTGTGCTATCCCCGCGACAAACCGGCCCTCCTACGAGCAGTACTTC.

The chain uses TRBV20-1 and TRBJ2-3; D is uncertain. The germline CDR1 and CDR2 sequences are DFQATT and SNEGSKA (reference sequence). Between the trimmed V and J ends, which lost 2 bases and 4 bases, there was a span of 7 bases. The length of the CDR3 is 12 residues. CDR3 residues: CSARSEPDTQYF. The CDR3 DNA sequence: TGCAGTGCTAGATCTGAACCAGATACGCAGTATTTT.

This clonotype came up many times. The chain has TRBV6-1 and TRBJ1-5; D remains unclear. Trimming left V 6 bases short and J 2 bases short, with 17 bases between. Germline values: CDR1 MNHNS, CDR2 SASEGT. CDR3 length: 16 amino acids. CDR3 in amino acids: CASSPRREGGNQPQHF. The CDR3 nucleotides are TGTGCCAGCAGCCCACGACGGGAGGGTGGCAATCAGCCCCAGCATTTT.